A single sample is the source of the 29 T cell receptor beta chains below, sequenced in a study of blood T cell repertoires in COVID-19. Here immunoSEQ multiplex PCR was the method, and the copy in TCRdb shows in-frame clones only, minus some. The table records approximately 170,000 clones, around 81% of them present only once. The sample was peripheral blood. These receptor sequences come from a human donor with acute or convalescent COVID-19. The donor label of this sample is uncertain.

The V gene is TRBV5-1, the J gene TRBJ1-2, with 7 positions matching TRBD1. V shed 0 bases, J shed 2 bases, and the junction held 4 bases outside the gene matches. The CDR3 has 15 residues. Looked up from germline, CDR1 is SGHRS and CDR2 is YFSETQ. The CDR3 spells CASSLDLQGNYGYTF. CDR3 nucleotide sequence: TGCGCCAGCAGCTTGGACTTACAGGGGAACTATGGCTACACCTTC.

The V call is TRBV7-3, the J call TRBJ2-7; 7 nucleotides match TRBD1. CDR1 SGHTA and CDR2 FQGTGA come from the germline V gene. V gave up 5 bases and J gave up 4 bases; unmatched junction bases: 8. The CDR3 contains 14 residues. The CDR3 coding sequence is TGTGCCAGCAGCGCAAAGACAGGGCCATACGAGCAGTACTTC. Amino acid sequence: CASSAKTGPYEQYF.

In DNA form, the CDR3 reads TGTGCCAGCAGGGGAGGCGGACTAGGAGAGACCCAGTACTTC. This translates into CASRGGGLGETQYF. This sequence joins TRBV7-2 and TRBJ2-5, with TRBD2 identical over 7 bases. CDR1 and CDR2 from the germline V gene are SGHTA and FQGNSA. V dropped 6 bases and J dropped 4; count of bases not matched to a gene: 8. The CDR3 has 14 amino acids.

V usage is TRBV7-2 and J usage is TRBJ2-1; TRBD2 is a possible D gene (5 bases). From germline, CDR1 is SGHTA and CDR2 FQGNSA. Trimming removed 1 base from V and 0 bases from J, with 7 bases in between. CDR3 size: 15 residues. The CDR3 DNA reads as TGTGCCAGCAGCTTAGGAGGGAACTCCTACAATGAGCAGTTCTTC. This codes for CASSLGGNSYNEQFF.

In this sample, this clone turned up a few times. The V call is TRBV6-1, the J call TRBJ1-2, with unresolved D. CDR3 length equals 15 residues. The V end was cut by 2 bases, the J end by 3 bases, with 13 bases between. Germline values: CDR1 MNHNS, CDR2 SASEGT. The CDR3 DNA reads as TGTGCCAGCAGTGAAAGCCTAAACGGGGACTATGGCTACACCTTC. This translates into CASSESLNGDYGYTF.

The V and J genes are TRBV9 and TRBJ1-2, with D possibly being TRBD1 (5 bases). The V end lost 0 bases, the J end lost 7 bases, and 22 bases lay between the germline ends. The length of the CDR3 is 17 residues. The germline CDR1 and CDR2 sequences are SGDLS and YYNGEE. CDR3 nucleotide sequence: TGTGCCAGCAGCGTAGCGGGTTCAAGACAGACACTTGTTGGCTACACCTTC. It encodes CASSVAGSRQTLVGYTF.

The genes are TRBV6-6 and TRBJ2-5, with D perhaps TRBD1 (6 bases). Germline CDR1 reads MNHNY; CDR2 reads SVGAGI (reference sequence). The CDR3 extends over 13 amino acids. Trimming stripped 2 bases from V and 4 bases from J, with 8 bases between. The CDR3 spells CASSYRGGETQYF. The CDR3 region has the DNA TGTGCCAGCAGTTACAGAGGGGGAGAGACCCAGTACTTC.

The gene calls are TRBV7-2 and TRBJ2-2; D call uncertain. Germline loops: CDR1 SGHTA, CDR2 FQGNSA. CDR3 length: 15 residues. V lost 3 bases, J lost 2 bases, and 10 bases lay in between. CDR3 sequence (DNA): TGTGCCAGCAGCTTCTCCAGACTTAACACCGGGGAGCTGTTTTTT. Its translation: CASSFSRLNTGELFF.

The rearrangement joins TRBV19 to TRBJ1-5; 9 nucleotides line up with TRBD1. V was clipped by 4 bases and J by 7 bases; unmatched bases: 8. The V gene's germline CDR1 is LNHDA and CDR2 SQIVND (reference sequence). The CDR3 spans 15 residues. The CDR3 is CASSTYPGQGQPQHF. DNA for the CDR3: TGTGCCAGTAGTACCTATCCGGGACAGGGACAGCCCCAGCATTTT.

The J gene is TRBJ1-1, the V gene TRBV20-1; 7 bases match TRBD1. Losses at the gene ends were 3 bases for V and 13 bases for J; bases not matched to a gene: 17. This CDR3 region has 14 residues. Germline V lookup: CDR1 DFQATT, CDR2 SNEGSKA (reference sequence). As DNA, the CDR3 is TGCAGTGCTAGTGGGGGTTCAGGGGGGCCGGATGATTTCTTT. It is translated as CSASGGSGGPDDFF.

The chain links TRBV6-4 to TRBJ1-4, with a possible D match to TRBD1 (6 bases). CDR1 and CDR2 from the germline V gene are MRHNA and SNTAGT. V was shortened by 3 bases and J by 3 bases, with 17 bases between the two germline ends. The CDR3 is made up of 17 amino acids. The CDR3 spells CASSDLSQGGANEKLFF. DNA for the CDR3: TGTGCCAGCAGTGATCTCTCCCAAGGGGGGGCTAATGAAAAACTGTTTTTT.

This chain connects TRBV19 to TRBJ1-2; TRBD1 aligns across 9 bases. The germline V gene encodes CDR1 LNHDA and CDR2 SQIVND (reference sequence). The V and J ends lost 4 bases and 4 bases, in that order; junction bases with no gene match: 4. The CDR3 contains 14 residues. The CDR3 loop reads CASSTQQGAYGYTF. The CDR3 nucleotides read TGTGCCAGTAGTACCCAACAGGGGGCCTATGGCTACACCTTC.

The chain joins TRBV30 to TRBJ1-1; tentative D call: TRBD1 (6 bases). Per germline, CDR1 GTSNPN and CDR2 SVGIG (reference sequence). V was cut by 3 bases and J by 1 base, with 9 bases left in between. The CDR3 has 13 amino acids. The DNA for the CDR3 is TGTGCCTGGAGAGCCAGGGGGAACACTGAAGCTTTCTTT. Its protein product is CAWRARGNTEAFF.

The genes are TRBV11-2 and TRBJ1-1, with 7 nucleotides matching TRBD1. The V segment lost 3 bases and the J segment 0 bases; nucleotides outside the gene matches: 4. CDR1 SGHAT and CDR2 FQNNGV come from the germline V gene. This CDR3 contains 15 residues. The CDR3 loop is CASSLTGRLNTEAFF. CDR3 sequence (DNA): TGTGCCAGCAGCTTGACAGGGAGGTTGAACACTGAAGCTTTCTTT. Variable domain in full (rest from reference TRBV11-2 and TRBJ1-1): EAGVAQSPRYKIIEKRQSVAFWCNPISGHATLYWYQQILGQGPKLLIQFQNNGVVDDSQLPKDRFSAERLKGVDSTLKIQPAKLEDSAVYLCASSLTGRLNTEAFFGQGTRLTVV.

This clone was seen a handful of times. The CDR3 sequence is CASSRVLGNQPQHF. In DNA form, the CDR3 reads TGTGCCAGCAGTAGGGTACTAGGCAATCAGCCCCAGCATTTT. The chain combines TRBV2 with TRBJ1-5; D gene unclear. Germline lookup yields CDR1 SNHLY and CDR2 FYNNEI. V lost 5 bases and J 2 bases, leaving 10 bases between the germline ends. There are 14 residues in the CDR3.

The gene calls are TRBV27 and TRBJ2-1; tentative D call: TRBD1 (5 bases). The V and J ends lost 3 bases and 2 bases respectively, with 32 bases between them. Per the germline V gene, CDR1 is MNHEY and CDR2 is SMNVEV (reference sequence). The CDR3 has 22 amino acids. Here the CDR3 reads CASSLSEDGRKLLKGTYNEQFF. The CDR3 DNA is TGTGCCAGCAGTTTGAGCGAGGACGGCAGGAAGCTTTTAAAGGGGACCTACAATGAGCAGTTCTTC.

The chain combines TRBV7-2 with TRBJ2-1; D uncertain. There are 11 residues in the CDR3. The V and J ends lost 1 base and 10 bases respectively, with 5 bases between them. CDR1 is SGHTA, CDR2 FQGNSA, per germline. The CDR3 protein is CASSLGGEQFF. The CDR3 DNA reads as TGTGCCAGCAGCTTAGGAGGCGAGCAGTTCTTC.

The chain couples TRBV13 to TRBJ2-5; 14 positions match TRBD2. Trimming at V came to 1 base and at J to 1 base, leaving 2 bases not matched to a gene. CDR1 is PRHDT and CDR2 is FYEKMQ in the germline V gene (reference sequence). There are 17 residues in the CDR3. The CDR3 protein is CASSLVGLAGAQETQYF. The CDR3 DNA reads TGTGCCAGCAGCTTAGTGGGACTAGCGGGGGCCCAAGAGACCCAGTACTTC.

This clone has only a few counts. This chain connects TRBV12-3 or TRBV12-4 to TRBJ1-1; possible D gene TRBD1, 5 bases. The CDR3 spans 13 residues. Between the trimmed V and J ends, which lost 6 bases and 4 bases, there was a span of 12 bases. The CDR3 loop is CASSQRGTTEAFF. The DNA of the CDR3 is TGTGCCAGCAGCCAGCGGGGGACCACTGAAGCTTTCTTT.

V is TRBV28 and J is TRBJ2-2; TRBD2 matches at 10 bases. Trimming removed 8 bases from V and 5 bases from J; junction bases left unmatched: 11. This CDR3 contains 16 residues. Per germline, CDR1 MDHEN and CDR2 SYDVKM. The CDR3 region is CASCGVAGGRTGELFF. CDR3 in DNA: TGTGCCAGCTGTGGGGTAGCGGGAGGTAGAACCGGGGAGCTGTTTTTT.

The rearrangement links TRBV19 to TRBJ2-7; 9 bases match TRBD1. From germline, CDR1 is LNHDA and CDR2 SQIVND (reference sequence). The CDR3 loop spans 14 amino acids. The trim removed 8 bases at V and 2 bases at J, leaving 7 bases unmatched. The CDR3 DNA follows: TGTGCCAGTCGCAGGGACAGGGAGGCCTACGAGCAGTACTTC. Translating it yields CASRRDREAYEQYF.

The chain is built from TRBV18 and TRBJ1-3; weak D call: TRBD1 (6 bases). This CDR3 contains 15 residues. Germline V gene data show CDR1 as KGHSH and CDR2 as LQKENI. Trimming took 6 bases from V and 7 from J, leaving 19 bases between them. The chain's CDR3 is CASSGRDTGYNTIYF. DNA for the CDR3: TGTGCCAGCTCCGGCCGGGACACCGGTTATAACACCATATATTTT.

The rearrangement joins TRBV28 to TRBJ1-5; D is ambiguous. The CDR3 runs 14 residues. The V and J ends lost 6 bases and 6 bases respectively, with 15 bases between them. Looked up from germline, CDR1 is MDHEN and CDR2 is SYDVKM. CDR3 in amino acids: CASRSGGKRQPQHF. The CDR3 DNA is TGTGCCAGCAGGTCGGGAGGGAAACGTCAGCCCCAGCATTTT.

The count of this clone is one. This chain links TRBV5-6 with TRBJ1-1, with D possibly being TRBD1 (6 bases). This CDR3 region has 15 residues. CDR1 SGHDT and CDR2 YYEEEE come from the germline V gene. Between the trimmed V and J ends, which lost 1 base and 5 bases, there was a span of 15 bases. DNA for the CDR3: TGTGCCAGCAGCTTGATAACAGGGATTATGACTGAAGCTTTCTTT. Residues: CASSLITGIMTEAFF.

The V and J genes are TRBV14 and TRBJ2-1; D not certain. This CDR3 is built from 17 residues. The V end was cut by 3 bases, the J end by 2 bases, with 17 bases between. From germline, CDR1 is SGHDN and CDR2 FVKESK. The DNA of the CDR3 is TGTGCCAGCAGCCAGTTACTTCTAGAGGCCCCCTACAATGAGCAGTTCTTC. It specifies CASSQLLLEAPYNEQFF.

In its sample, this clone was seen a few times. For the CDR3, the DNA is TGTGCCAGCTGGAGGGGCACCCAGTACTTC. This translates into CASWRGTQYF. The V and J genes are TRBV6-5 and TRBJ2-5; TRBD2 might be the D (6 bases). Deletions cut 8 bases from V and 8 bases from J, with 9 bases between. Germline CDR1 is MNHEY and CDR2 is SVGAGI. This CDR3 has 10 residues.

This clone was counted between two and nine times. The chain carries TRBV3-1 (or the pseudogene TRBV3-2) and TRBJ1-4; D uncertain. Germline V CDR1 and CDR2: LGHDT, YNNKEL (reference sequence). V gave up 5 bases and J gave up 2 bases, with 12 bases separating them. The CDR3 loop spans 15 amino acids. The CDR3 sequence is CASSVRGRTNEKLFF. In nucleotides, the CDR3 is TGTGCCAGCAGCGTCCGGGGTAGGACTAATGAAAAACTGTTTTTT.

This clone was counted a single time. The CDR3 DNA is TGCAGCCTGGGGGGGGGTACGCTCGGAGATACGCAGTATTTT. Translating gives CSLGGGTLGDTQYF. This chain joins TRBV29-1 and TRBJ2-3, with 7 bases matching TRBD2. Germline V gene data show CDR1 as SQVTM and CDR2 as ANQGSEA. Germline trimming cut 8 bases from V and 5 bases from J; bases unmatched to any gene: 13. The CDR3 contains 14 residues.

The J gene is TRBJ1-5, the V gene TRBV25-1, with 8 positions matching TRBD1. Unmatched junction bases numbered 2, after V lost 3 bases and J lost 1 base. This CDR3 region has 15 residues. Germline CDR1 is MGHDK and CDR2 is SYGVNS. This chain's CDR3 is CASSDHRGSNQPQHF. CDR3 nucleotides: TGTGCCAGCAGTGATCACAGGGGGAGCAATCAGCCCCAGCATTTT.